This TCR beta chain was retrieved from a study of cytomegalovirus exposure and HLA in healthy donors. General study results and limits: An apparent linkage of common viral pathogens to several of the most significant clusters emerged in a later analysis. Reported performance of the classifier showed diagnosis of cytomegalovirus status with high specificity and sensitivity.

Donors had nominal health at sampling but likely had unrecorded immune exposures. PCR involved 60 Vbeta and 13 Jbeta primers. As handled by the study authors: In a later analysis, roughly 11 million of 83 million or so unique beta chains occurred in at least two donors. The repertoire was sequenced with immunoSEQ multiplex PCR; TCRdb's copy has only in-frame clones and lacks some. V, J and clone size derive from that table, while D and trimming were established from the DNA sequence. The sample yields approximately 160,000 clones, about 81% seen once. With regard to this clone: The antigen remains unidentified.

Germline V gene lookup returns CDR1 SGHTA and CDR2 FQGTGA. This CDR3 region has 14 residues. V was clipped by 2 bases and J by 9 bases, with 15 bases between them. The sequencing sample was made of PBMCs. The sequence was collected from a woman younger than 30 in good health and CMV-seronegative. The chain carries TRBV7-3 and TRBJ2-3; tentatively, D is TRBD2 (6 bases). CDR3: CASSLGLSSDTQYF. CDR3 DNA sequence: TGTGCCAGCAGCTTAGGCCTTTCTAGCGACACGCAGTATTTT.